This passage covers 4 T cell receptor beta chains from one sample sequenced in a study of CD8 T cells in ankylosing spondylitis. One entry per CDR3 protein, called by TCRdb with MiXCR from the 5' RACE reads. The sample includes about 140,000 distinct CDR3 sequences, 30% to 40% seen only once; the top ten take 6%. The sample consisted of synovial fluid, either unsorted or a sorted T cell fraction (not recorded which). These receptors were taken from a male donor with ankylosing spondylitis.

This clonotype was recorded at least ten times. CDR3 amino acids: CASSQREGNQPQHF. For the CDR3, the DNA is TGTGCCAGCAGCCAGCGAGAAGGTAATCAGCCCCAGCATTTT. The chain is built from TRBV7-8 and TRBJ1-5; D unresolved. Trimming left V 5 bases short and J 4 bases short, with 12 bases between. CDR1 and CDR2 from the germline V gene are SGHVS and FQNEAQ. The length of the CDR3 is 14 residues.

This chain joins TRBV20-1 and TRBJ2-7; D is uncertain. Per the germline V gene, CDR1 is DFQATT and CDR2 is SNEGSKA (reference sequence). CDR3 size: 14 residues. The germline V and J ends were trimmed by 6 bases and 5 bases, with 20 bases remaining between them. Here the CDR3 DNA reads TGCAGTGCAGCCGGTTATTCCTATGTCAACGAGCAGTACTTC. It translates to CSAAGYSYVNEQYF.

The chain uses TRBV30 and TRBJ1-5; D may be TRBD1 (5 bases). V was cut by 2 bases and J by 2 bases, with 10 bases left in between. Germline assignment: CDR1 GTSNPN and CDR2 SVGIG (reference sequence). The CDR3 is made up of 14 amino acids. CDR3 coding DNA: TGTGCCTGGAGTCTCGACAGCGGCAATCAGCCCCAGCATTTT. Translated, it gives CAWSLDSGNQPQHF.

The V call is TRBV5-1, the J call TRBJ2-7; D may be TRBD2 (5 bases). V dropped 6 bases and J dropped 0 bases, with 13 bases sitting between them. The CDR3 loop spans 14 amino acids. CDR1 is SGHRS and CDR2 is YFSETQ in the germline V gene. In DNA form, the CDR3 reads TGCGCCAGCACCCAAGCGGCGAGCTCCTACGAGCAGTACTTC. It translates to CASTQAASSYEQYF.